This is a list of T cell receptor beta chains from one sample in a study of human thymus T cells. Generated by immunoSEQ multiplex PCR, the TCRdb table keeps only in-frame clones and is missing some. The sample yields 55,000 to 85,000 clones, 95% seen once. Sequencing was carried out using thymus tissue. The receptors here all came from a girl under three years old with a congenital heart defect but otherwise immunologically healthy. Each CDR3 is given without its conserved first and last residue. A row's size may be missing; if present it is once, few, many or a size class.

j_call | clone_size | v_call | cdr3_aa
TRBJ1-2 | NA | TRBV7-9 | ASSPRKPAYGYT
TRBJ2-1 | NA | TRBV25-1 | ASSARGGDEQF
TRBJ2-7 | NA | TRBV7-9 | ASSLGGQTSQTPYEQY
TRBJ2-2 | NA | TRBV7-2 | ASSLGAGEEVNTGELF
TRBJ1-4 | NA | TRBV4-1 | ASSPNPGQGPTNEKLF
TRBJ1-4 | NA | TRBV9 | ASSARETNEKLF
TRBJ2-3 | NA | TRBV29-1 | SVGIGIPDTQY
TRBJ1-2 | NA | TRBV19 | ASSTLLDGRGLLNGYT
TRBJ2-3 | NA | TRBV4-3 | ASSLGLAGVTDTQY
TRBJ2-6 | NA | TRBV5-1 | ASSWVGPGQWSSGANVLT
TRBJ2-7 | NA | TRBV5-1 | ASSLQRTGVPPLLDEQY
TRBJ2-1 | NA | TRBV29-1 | SVLSRGNEQF
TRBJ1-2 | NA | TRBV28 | ASSPRDRVFYGYT
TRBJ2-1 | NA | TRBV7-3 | ASSNGLAEAPYNEQF
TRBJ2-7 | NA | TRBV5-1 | ASSFNTLSSYEQY
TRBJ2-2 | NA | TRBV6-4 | ASSNTGGRLF
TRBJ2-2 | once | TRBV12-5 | ASGLVRGDTGELF
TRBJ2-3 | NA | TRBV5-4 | ASSLVKTDTQY
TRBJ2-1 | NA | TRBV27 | ASSLWSLADSPSSYNEQF
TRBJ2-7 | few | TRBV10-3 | AIRTSYEQY
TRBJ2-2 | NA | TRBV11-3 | ASSLVGTGIRNTGELF
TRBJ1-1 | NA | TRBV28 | ASSFMPVNTEAF
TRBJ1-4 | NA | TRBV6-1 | ASSEIEYRASNEKLF
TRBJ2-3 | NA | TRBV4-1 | ASSQVPLIYSTDTQY
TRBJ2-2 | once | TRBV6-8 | ASRGGTGELF
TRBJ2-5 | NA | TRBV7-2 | ASSLPGLQETQY
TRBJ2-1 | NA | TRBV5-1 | ASSSFTSTNAYNEQF
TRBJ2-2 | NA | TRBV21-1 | ASSKAGPKNTGELF
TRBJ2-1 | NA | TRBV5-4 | ASSFMLLGGDYNEQF